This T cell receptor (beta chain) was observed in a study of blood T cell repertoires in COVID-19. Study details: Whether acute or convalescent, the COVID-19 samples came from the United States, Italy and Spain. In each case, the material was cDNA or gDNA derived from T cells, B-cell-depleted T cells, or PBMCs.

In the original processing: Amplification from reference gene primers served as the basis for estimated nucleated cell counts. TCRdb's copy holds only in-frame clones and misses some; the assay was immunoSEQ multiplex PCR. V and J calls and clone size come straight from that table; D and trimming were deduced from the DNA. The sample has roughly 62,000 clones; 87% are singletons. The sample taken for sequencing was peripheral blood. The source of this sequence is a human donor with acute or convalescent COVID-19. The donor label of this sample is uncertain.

The CDR3 here is CASSLWGLAGGYNEQFF. The DNA for the CDR3 is TGTGCCAGCAGCCTCTGGGGACTAGCGGGAGGGTACAATGAGCAGTTCTTC. This chain connects TRBV3-1 (or the pseudogene TRBV3-2) to TRBJ2-1, with 16 nucleotides matching TRBD2. V dropped 4 bases and J dropped 4; count of bases not matched to a gene: 4. Germline V gene data show CDR1 as LGHDT and CDR2 as YNNKEL (reference sequence). This CDR3 is 17 amino acids long.